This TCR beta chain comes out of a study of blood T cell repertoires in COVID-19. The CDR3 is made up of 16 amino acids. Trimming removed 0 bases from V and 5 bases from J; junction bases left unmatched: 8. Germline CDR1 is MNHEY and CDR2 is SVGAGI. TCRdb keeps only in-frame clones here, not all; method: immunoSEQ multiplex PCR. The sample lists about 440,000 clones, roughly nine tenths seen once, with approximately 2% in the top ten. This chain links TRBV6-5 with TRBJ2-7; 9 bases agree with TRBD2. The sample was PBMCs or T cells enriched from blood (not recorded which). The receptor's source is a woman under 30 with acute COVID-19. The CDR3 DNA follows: TGTGCCAGCAGTTACTCGAGTGCTAGCGGGGACAACGAGCAGTACTTC. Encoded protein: CASSYSSASGDNEQYF.